These T cell receptor beta chains were read from a single sample in a study of shared clonotypes between healthy human individuals. Sequencing was performed with immunoSEQ multiplex PCR; in TCRdb, only in-frame clones are kept and a portion is missing. The repertoire holds approximately 1.5 million clones, with 98% as singletons. Sequenced: naive CD4+ T cells sorted from blood. The receptor source for this set is a man between 25 and 39 years old in good health. The CDR3 runs from the conserved cysteine through the conserved F or W. A D gene is named only where the DNA matches it firmly. Where a row states a size, it is once, few, many or the class of an expanded clone; other rows omit it.

V	D	J	size	CDR3	DNA
TRBV5-1	NA	TRBJ1-1	NA	CASNALRLNTEAFF	TGCGCCAGCAACGCACTTAGACTGAACACTGAAGCTTTCTTT
TRBV10-2	TRBD1	TRBJ2-7	NA	CASRLLQGQAGEQYF	TGCGCCAGCAGACTCCTACAGGGGCAGGCAGGCGAGCAGTACTTC
TRBV2	TRBD1	TRBJ2-2	NA	CASTGGQGAVGQLFF	TGTGCCAGCACCGGAGGACAGGGGGCGGTCGGGCAGCTGTTTTTT
TRBV5-6	NA	TRBJ1-3	NA	CASSLGGTASGNTIYF	TGTGCCAGCAGCTTGGGGGGCACAGCCTCTGGAAACACCATATATTTT
TRBV18	TRBD2	TRBJ2-7	once	CASSPPGGFREQYF	TGTGCCAGCTCACCACCGGGGGGGTTCCGCGAGCAGTACTTC
TRBV28	NA	TRBJ2-3	NA	CASRLGGSTDTQYF	TGTGCCAGCCGGTTGGGCGGAAGCACAGATACGCAGTATTTT
TRBV5-4	NA	TRBJ2-7	NA	CASSLNGLSSYEQYF	TGTGCCAGCAGCTTGAACGGACTGAGCTCCTACGAGCAGTACTTC
TRBV27	TRBD2	TRBJ2-2	once	CASSLRSRVAGKITNTGELFF	TGTGCCAGCAGTTTACGGTCTCGGGTAGCGGGTAAAATTACAAACACCGGGGAGCTGTTTTTT
TRBV11-3	TRBD1	TRBJ2-5	once	CASSLQQGGGQETQYF	TGTGCCAGCAGCTTACAACAGGGGGGCGGGCAAGAGACCCAGTACTTC
TRBV29-1	TRBD2	TRBJ2-7	once	CSVGGLTSGIHEQYF	TGCAGCGTTGGAGGGCTGACTAGCGGGATCCACGAGCAGTACTTC
TRBV5-4	NA	TRBJ2-1	NA	CASSPGGNTEMYEQFF	TGTGCCAGCAGCCCTGGGGGGAATACCGAGATGTATGAGCAGTTCTTC
TRBV7-2	TRBD2	TRBJ2-1	NA	CASSLSREEYNEQFF	TGTGCCAGCAGCTTATCGCGGGAGGAGTACAATGAGCAGTTCTTC
TRBV30	NA	TRBJ2-1	NA	CAWSVGIYNEQFF	TGTGCCTGGAGTGTAGGGATCTACAATGAGCAGTTCTTC
TRBV27	NA	TRBJ2-4	NA	CASSSGVGGIQYF	TGTGCCAGCAGTTCTGGGGTTGGGGGCATTCAGTACTTC
TRBV18	NA	TRBJ2-1	NA	CASSPQSYPGNEQFF	TGTGCCAGCTCACCACAAAGCTACCCGGGCAATGAGCAGTTCTTC
TRBV30	NA	TRBJ1-2	NA	CAWSPRGDLKYGYTF	TGTGCCTGGAGTCCCCGGGGAGACCTAAAATATGGCTACACCTTC
TRBV28	TRBD1	TRBJ1-4	NA	CASRTGGPANEKLFF	TGTGCCAGCAGGACAGGGGGTCCGGCTAATGAAAAACTGTTTTTT
TRBV7-8	TRBD2	TRBJ2-5	NA	CASSPSLAGVRETQYF	TGTGCCAGCAGCCCCTCACTAGCGGGAGTGCGGGAGACCCAGTACTTC
TRBV2	NA	TRBJ2-2	NA	CASSKTGELFF	TGTGCCAGCAGTAAGACCGGGGAGCTGTTTTTT
TRBV18	TRBD1	TRBJ2-5	NA	CASSPSTGRRQETQYF	TGTGCCAGCTCACCGTCGACAGGGCGACGACAAGAGACCCAGTACTTC
TRBV6-5	NA	TRBJ1-4	NA	CASRQLWGNEKLFF	TGTGCCAGCAGGCAGCTGTGGGGCAATGAAAAACTGTTTTTT
TRBV30	NA	TRBJ1-5	NA	CAWSVQGGEPQHF	TGTGCCTGGAGTGTTCAGGGCGGAGAGCCCCAGCATTTT
TRBV7-8	NA	TRBJ2-1	NA	CASSLGGRSQEQFF	TGTGCCAGCAGCTTAGGAGGACGGAGTCAAGAGCAGTTCTTC
TRBV6-1	NA	TRBJ2-7	once	CASSEGGLDYEQYF	TGTGCCAGCAGCGAGGGGGGGCTGGATTACGAGCAGTACTTC
TRBV14	TRBD2	TRBJ2-1	NA	CASSQERPASGRSAQFF	TGTGCCAGCAGCCAAGAACGCCCCGCTAGCGGGAGGTCGGCGCAGTTCTTC
TRBV2	TRBD2	TRBJ2-7	NA	CASRLPQTSPPHF	TGTGCCAGCAGGCTGCCGCAGACTAGCCCCCCCCACTTC
TRBV5-1	NA	TRBJ2-7	NA	CASSLRGQEYYEQYF	TGCGCCAGCAGCTTACGAGGCCAGGAGTACTACGAGCAGTACTTC
TRBV6-1	NA	TRBJ2-1	NA	CASSGELTLSVNNEQFF	TGTGCCAGCAGTGGGGAGCTAACTCTTTCAGTTAACAATGAGCAGTTCTTC
TRBV7-8	NA	TRBJ1-4	NA	CASSLQGNSNEKLFF	TGTGCCAGCAGCCTACAGGGTAATAGTAATGAAAAACTGTTTTTT
TRBV28	NA	TRBJ1-2	NA	CASSQLGGPGDYGYTF	TGTGCCAGCAGTCAGTTGGGGGGGCCAGGGGACTATGGCTACACCTTC
TRBV4-3	TRBD2	TRBJ2-7	NA	CASSGLAGVREYEQYF	TGCGCCAGCTCGGGACTAGCGGGAGTTAGGGAATACGAGCAGTACTTC
TRBV6-5	NA	TRBJ2-5	NA	CASSYQETQYF	TGTGCCAGCAGTTACCAAGAGACCCAGTACTTC
TRBV7-6	NA	TRBJ1-1	NA	CASSPRAGGETEAFF	TGTGCCAGCAGCCCCAGGGCCGGGGGCGAAACTGAAGCTTTCTTT
TRBV27	TRBD1	TRBJ1-2	NA	CASRIDRGGYGYTF	TGTGCCAGCAGAATAGACAGGGGCGGCTATGGCTACACCTTC
TRBV7-9	TRBD2	TRBJ2-1	once	CASSRGTSGTNEQFF	TGTGCCAGCAGCCGCGGGACTAGCGGGACTAATGAGCAGTTCTTC
TRBV20-1	NA	TRBJ2-7	NA	CSARGVYEQYF	TGCAGTGCTAGAGGGGTCTACGAGCAGTACTTC
TRBV11-2	NA	TRBJ1-2	NA	CASSLEGGLGGYTF	TGTGCCAGCAGCTTAGAAGGGGGTCTGGGTGGCTACACCTTC
TRBV29-1	NA	TRBJ2-7	NA	CSVEQGLSSYEQYF	TGCAGCGTTGAACAGGGGCTCAGCTCCTACGAGCAGTACTTC
TRBV29-1	NA	TRBJ2-5	NA	CSGQDGGETQYF	TGCAGCGGACAGGATGGAGGAGAGACCCAGTACTTC
TRBV5-4	NA	TRBJ2-5	NA	CASSLEHGETQYF	TGTGCCAGCAGCTTGGAACATGGGGAGACCCAGTACTTC
TRBV4-3	NA	TRBJ2-7	NA	CASSQDGRGSYEQYF	TGCGCCAGCAGCCAAGATGGCCGGGGCTCCTACGAGCAGTACTTC
TRBV30	NA	TRBJ2-1	NA	CAWSVVNEQFF	TGTGCCTGGAGTGTTGTCAATGAGCAGTTCTTC
TRBV18	TRBD1	TRBJ1-2	NA	CASSPKDRANYGYTF	TGTGCCAGCTCACCGAAAGACAGGGCTAACTATGGCTACACCTTC
TRBV10-3	NA	TRBJ2-7	once	CAISVGSYEQYF	TGTGCCATCAGTGTAGGCTCCTACGAGCAGTACTTC
TRBV18	NA	TRBJ2-1	NA	CASSGQPKYNEQFF	TGTGCCAGCTCCGGACAGCCGAAATACAATGAGCAGTTCTTC